This T cell receptor (beta chain) was identified in a study of cytomegalovirus exposure and HLA in healthy donors. Study-wide results and limits: According to a later analysis, donors in an Asian-associated ancestry cluster reportedly had fewer N-insertions than the approximately 620-donor mean. The classifier was said to identify cytomegalovirus status with high specificity and sensitivity.

On this clone itself: Its antigen is unidentified.

PCR amplification relied on 60 Vbeta primers (plus 13 Jbeta primers). Authors' processing steps: Later analysis identified 80 million to 90 million unique TCR beta chains, around 10 million shared. TCRdb's copy holds only in-frame clones and misses some; the assay was immunoSEQ multiplex PCR. V and J calls and clone size follow that table, whereas D and trimming were derived from the DNA. The sample shows approximately 170,000 clones, about 63% of them seen only once. Sequenced: PBMCs. The origin of this receptor is a woman between 40 and 50 years old in good health and CMV-seropositive.

CDR3 DNA sequence: TGTGCCAGCAGTGAACCGGACACCTCCTATGGCTACACCTTC. Amino acids: CASSEPDTSYGYTF. The gene calls are TRBV6-1 and TRBJ1-2, with D perhaps matching TRBD1 (5 bases). CDR1 is MNHNS, CDR2 SASEGT, per germline. The CDR3 extends over 14 amino acids. Trimming shortened V by 2 bases and J by 4 bases, and 11 bases separated the two germline ends.